The clone carrying this T cell receptor (beta chain) showed up many times. The V gene lost 5 bases and the J gene lost 7 bases, with 17 bases spanning the gap. The CDR3 is 14 residues long. CDR1 and CDR2 (germline): SGHVS, FQNEAQ. This sample stems from a study of T cells in Graves' hyperthyroidism and ophthalmopathy. Amplified regions were TCR beta CDR3 sequences from RNA transcripts. First-round RT-PCR with HTBI primers amplified the TCR CDR3 region. TCRdb analysed the multiplex PCR reads with MiXCR anew, one entry per CDR3 protein. The data hold around 520,000 distinct CDR3 sequences, with 12% to 15% observed a single time.

Specimen: blood. The source of this sequence is a woman aged 35 to 49 with Graves' hyperthyroidism. This sequence joins TRBV7-8 and TRBJ2-5; weak D call: TRBD1 (5 bases). For the CDR3, the DNA is TGTGCCAGCAGCAACTATGGGGCGGCTGGGACCCAGTACTTC. Its protein is CASSNYGAAGTQYF.